The entry that follows covers one T cell receptor beta chain sequence. The antigen it binds to is not known. One base away there is no much larger clone; base qualities are not given. These data belong to a study of T-cell memory formation after mild COVID-19 (dated by TCRdb to 2020 to 2022). General notes on the study: Most TCR sequence clusters were specific to one of the two donors. Longitudinal TCRalpha and TCRbeta repertoire sequencing tracked T-cell clones expanding and contracting after mild COVID-19 in two donors. The cohort was made up of two young adult volunteers, one female and one male, who were previously healthy. The paper as a whole reports these results and caveats: Clones contracting from day 15 to 85 had balanced CD4/CD8 phenotypes, while a second wave expanding from day 15 to 37 was biased towards CD4+. Some responding clones were found in pre-infection memory, which suggests that pre-existing cross-reactive memory T cells took part in the SARS-CoV-2 response. Only a couple of mild cases were covered in the study, and larger cohorts including severe cases with pre-infection samples were considered necessary. Contracting CD4+ clones were found mainly in CM and EM memory subsets, while CD8+ clones were enriched in EMRA. SARS-CoV-2 specificity was not confirmed for the second-wave clones peaking on day 37.

Ficoll-Paque density gradient centrifugation was used to isolate PBMCs. The reads were generated on an Illumina NovaSeq 6000. cDNA libraries for TCRalpha and TCRbeta were prepared by 5'RACE using constant-segment primers, with sample barcodes and unique molecular identifiers added. RNA was extracted from every sample with Trizol reagent. The libraries were amplified in two PCR steps, and the second step added a second sample barcode and Illumina TruSeq adapters. The libraries were sequenced on an Illumina NovaSeq using 2 x 150 bp paired-end reads. In the paper's pipeline: With migec v1.2.7, reads were demultiplexed and then collapsed into UMI-guided consensus sequences. Using mixcr v2.1.11, the UMI consensuses were aligned to TRA and TRB V and J templates and assembled into clonotypes. A clonotype was counted as expanded or contracted only if both edgeR and NoisET called the change significant, with noise models trained on biological replicates. For edgeR calls, a false discovery rate-adjusted p below 0.01 and a log2 fold-change threshold of 1 were applied. As an exploratory analysis of dynamics, max-normalized trajectories of the 1000 most abundant clonotypes were examined by PCA with hierarchical clustering. Separately sequenced CD4+ and CD8+ repertoires were used to assign the CD4 or CD8 phenotype of responding clones. TCRdb's own reprocessing of the public reads used fastp at Q25 and MiXCR and kept productive beta chains. Rows merge per CDR3 protein into single entries with the most common DNA and genes. These V and J calls derive from TCRdb rather than the authors' analysis. Recorded for this sample are just over 400,000 distinct CDR3 sequences; under 25% of them occurred a single time. The top ten clonotypes cover about an eighth of the sample.

Sequencing input: PBMCs or a T cell subset sorted from them (not recorded which). This sequence originates from an adult woman who had mild COVID-19 (a few samples of this study predate the infection). The sample titles of this study are shuffled in the database, so cell type and time point are left out; the donor was told from shared clones.

The CDR3 region has the sequence CASSPPPVYSGRAYEQYF. The DNA sequence reads TGTGCCAGCTCACCACCGCCGGTCTATAGCGGGAGGGCCTACGAGCAGTACTTC. This sequence uses TRBV18 and TRBJ2-7; 11 junctional bases match TRBD2. From a lookup of the germline V gene, CDR1 and CDR2 are KGHSH and LQKENI. The CDR3 starts with the cysteine, ends with the phenylalanine, and has 18 residues. The retained sequence is limited to the CDR3, 54 bases, with the frame set at the first base. For this chain, trimming is 0 bases at the V end and 2 bases at the J end, and the number of junction bases without a gene match is 9.